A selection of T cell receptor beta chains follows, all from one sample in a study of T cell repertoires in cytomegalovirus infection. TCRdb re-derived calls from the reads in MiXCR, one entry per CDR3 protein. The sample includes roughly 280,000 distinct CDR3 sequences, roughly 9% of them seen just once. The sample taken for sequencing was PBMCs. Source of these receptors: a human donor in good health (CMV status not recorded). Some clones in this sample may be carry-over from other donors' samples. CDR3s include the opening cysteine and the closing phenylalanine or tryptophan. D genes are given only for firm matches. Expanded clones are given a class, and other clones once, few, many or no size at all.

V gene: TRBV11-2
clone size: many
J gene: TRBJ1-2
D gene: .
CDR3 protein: CASSLEASTNYGYTF
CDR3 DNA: TGTGCCAGCAGCTTAGAGGCCAGTACTAACTATGGCTACACCTTC

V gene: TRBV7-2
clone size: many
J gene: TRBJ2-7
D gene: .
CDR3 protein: CASSSTGTLYEQYF
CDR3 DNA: TGTGCCAGCAGCTCGACAGGGACTCTCTACGAGCAGTACTTC

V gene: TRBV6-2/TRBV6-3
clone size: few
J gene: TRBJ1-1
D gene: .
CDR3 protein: CASSYDLRVPEAFF
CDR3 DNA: TGTGCCAGCAGTTACGACTTAAGAGTACCTGAAGCTTTCTTT

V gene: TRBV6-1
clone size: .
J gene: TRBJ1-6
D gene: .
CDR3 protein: CASRDRVSPLHF
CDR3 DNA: TGTGCCAGCAGAGACCGGGTTTCACCCCTCCACTTT

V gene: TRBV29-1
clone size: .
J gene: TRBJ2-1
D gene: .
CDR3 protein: CSVEDFEGYNEQFF
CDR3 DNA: TGCAGCGTTGAAGATTTTGAGGGCTACAATGAGCAGTTCTTC

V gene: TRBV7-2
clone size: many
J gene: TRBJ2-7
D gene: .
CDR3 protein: CASSLGQGRNYEQYF
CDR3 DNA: TGTGCCAGCAGCTTAGGGCAGGGAAGGAACTACGAGCAGTACTTC

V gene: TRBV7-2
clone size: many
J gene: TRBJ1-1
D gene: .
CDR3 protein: CASSLDRVVRNTEAFF
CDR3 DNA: TGTGCCAGCAGCTTAGACAGGGTAGTGAGAAACACTGAAGCTTTCTTT

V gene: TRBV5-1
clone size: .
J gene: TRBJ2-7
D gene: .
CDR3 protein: CASSLERTFYEQYF
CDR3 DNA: TGCGCCAGCAGCTTGGAGCGGACATTCTACGAGCAGTACTTC

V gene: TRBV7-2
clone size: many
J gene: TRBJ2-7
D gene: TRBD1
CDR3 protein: CASSLVQGMQYF
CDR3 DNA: TGTGCCAGCAGCTTGGTACAGGGGATGCAGTACTTC

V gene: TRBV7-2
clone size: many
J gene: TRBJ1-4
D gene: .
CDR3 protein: CASSLDSGGRLVATNEKLFF
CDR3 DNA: TGTGCCAGCAGCTTAGACTCCGGGGGCCGATTGGTTGCAACTAATGAAAAACTGTTTTTT

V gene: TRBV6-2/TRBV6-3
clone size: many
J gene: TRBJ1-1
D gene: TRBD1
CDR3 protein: CASSITGGAEAFF
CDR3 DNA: TGTGCCAGCAGTATTACAGGGGGCGCTGAAGCTTTCTTT

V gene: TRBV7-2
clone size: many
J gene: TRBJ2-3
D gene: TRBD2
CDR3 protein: CASSRGLAGGADTQYF
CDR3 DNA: TGTGCCAGCAGCCGGGGACTAGCGGGGGGGGCAGATACGCAGTATTTT

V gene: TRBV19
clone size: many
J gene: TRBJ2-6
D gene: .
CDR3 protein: CASSQSSGANVLTF
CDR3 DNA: TGTGCCAGTAGTCAGTCCTCTGGGGCCAACGTCCTGACTTTC

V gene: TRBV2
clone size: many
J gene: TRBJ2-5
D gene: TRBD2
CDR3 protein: CASSLGLAGGNQETQYF
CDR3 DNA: TGTGCCAGCAGTCTTGGACTAGCGGGGGGCAACCAAGAGACCCAGTACTTC

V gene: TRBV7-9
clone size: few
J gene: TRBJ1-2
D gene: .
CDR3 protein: CASSEGGPPSGYTF
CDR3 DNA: TGTGCCAGCAGCGAAGGGGGTCCCCCAAGTGGCTACACCTTC

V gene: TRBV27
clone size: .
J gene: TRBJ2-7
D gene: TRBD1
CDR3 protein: CASSAGTGGGEQYF
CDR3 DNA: TGTGCCAGCAGTGCCGGGACAGGGGGTGGGGAGCAGTACTTC

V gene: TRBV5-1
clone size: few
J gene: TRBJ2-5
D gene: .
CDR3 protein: CASSLGTANQETQYF
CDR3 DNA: TGCGCCAGCAGCTTGGGGACGGCGAACCAAGAGACCCAGTACTTC

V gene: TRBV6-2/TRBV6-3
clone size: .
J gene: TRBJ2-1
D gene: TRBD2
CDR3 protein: CASSPHSGSYNEQFF
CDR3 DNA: TGTGCCAGCAGCCCCCATAGCGGGAGCTACAATGAGCAGTTCTTC

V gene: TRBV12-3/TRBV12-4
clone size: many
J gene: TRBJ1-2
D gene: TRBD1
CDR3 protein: CASSSPGQGAGSYGYTF
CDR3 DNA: TGTGCCAGCAGTTCTCCGGGACAGGGGGCTGGAAGCTATGGCTACACCTTC

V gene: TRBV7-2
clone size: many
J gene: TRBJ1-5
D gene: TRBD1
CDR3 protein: CASSLVGQRYSNQPQHF
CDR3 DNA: TGTGCCAGCAGCTTAGTGGGACAGCGATATAGCAATCAGCCCCAGCATTTT

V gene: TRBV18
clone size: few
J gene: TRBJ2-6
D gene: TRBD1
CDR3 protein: CASSTRQGYFSGANVLTF
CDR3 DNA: TGTGCCAGCTCAACCAGACAGGGCTATTTCTCTGGGGCCAACGTCCTGACTTTC

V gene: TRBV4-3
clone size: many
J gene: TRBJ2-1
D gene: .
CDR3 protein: CASSQEGRGEQFF
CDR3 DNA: TGCGCCAGCAGCCAAGAGGGAAGGGGTGAGCAGTTCTTC

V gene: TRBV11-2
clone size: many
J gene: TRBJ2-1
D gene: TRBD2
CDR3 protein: CASSLEGGRVDEQFF
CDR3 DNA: TGTGCCAGCAGCTTAGAGGGCGGGAGAGTAGATGAGCAGTTCTTC

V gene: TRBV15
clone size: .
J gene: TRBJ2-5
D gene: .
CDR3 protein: CATSRTTSTETQYF
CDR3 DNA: TGTGCCACCAGCAGAACTACTAGCACCGAGACCCAGTACTTC

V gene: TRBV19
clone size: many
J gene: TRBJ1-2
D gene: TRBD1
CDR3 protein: CATLGRQGVLMGNYGYTF
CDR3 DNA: TGTGCCACCCTCGGTCGACAGGGAGTTTTGATGGGAAACTATGGCTACACCTTC

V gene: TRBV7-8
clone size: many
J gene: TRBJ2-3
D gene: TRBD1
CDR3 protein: CASSLETGSTDTQYF
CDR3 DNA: TGTGCCAGCAGCTTAGAGACAGGGAGCACAGATACGCAGTATTTT

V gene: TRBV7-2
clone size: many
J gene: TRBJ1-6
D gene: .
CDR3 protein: CASSLPRGPLHF
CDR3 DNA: TGTGCCAGCAGCTTACCGCGGGGCCCCCTCCACTTT

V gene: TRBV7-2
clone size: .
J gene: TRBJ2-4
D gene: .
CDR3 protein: CASSLQVRQNIQYF
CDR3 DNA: TGTGCCAGCAGCTTACAAGTCAGGCAGAACATTCAGTACTTC

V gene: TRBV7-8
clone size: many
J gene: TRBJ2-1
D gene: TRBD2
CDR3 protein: CASSLSLGRGNNEQFF
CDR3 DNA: TGTGCCAGCAGCTTATCCCTTGGGCGGGGGAACAATGAGCAGTTCTTC

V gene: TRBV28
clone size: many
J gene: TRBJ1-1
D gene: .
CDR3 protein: CASSFAAGTEAFF
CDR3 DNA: TGTGCCAGCAGTTTCGCCGCCGGGACTGAAGCTTTCTTT

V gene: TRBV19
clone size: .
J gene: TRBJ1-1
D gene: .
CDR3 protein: CASYPRTENTEAFF
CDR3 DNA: TGTGCCAGCTATCCTCGGACAGAGAACACTGAAGCTTTCTTT

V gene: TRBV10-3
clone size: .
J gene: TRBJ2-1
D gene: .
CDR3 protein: CAISELGSYNEQFF
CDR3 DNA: TGTGCCATCAGTGAGTTGGGCAGCTACAATGAGCAGTTCTTC

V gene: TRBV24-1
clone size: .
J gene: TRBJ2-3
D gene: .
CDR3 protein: CATSEGGQPTDTQYF
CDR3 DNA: TGTGCCACCAGTGAAGGTGGACAGCCCACAGATACGCAGTATTTT

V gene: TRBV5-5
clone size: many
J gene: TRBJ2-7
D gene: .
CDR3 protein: CASNSRGAPLGSDPSYEQYF
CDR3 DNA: TGTGCCAGCAACTCCCGAGGGGCCCCCCTTGGATCCGACCCTTCCTACGAGCAGTACTTC

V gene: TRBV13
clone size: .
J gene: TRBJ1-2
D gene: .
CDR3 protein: CASKVRTAGSLKDYGYTF
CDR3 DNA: TGTGCCAGCAAGGTCCGAACTGCAGGCAGCCTCAAGGACTATGGCTACACCTTC

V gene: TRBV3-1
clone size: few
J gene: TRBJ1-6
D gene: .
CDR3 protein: CAARAPNSPLHF
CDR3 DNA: TGTGCGGCCCGGGCTCCTAATTCACCCCTCCACTTT

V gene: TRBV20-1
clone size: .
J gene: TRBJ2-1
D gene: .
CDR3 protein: CSAPSATGVEQFF
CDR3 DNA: TGCAGTGCTCCCTCGGCGACTGGAGTTGAGCAGTTCTTC

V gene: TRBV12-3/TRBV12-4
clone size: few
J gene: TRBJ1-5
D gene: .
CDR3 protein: CASREGLEGNQPQHF
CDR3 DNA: TGTGCCAGCAGAGAGGGTCTGGAAGGCAATCAGCCCCAGCATTTT